Each of the 20 T cell receptor beta chains below was sequenced from the same sample in a study of cytomegalovirus exposure and HLA in healthy donors. PCR employed 60 Vbeta and 13 Jbeta primers. The repertoire was sequenced with immunoSEQ multiplex PCR; TCRdb's copy has only in-frame clones and lacks some. The sample records 150,000 to 200,000 clones, roughly four fifths being singletons. Sequenced material: PBMCs. The receptor source for this set is a woman between 18 and 29 years old in good health and CMV-seronegative.

The chain combines TRBV6-5 with TRBJ2-4; tentatively, D is TRBD2 (7 bases). The germline V gene encodes CDR1 MNHEY and CDR2 SVGAGI. CDR3 length equals 14 residues. Trimming shortened V by 7 bases and J by 8 bases, and 18 bases separated the two germline ends. The CDR3, as DNA: TGTGCCAGCATAAAGTCGGGGGGCCGGGACATTCAGTACTTC. Encoded protein: CASIKSGGRDIQYF.

A note on this clone: This sample also contains other DNA sequences that code for the same CDR3. The V call is TRBV5-1, the J call TRBJ1-5; D gene unclear. With 0 bases removed from V and 2 bases from J, the gap between germline ends came to 6 bases. This CDR3 has 14 amino acids. Germline V lookup: CDR1 SGHRS, CDR2 YFSETQ. The CDR3 region is CASSLEGGNQPQHF. The CDR3 nucleotides are TGCGCCAGCAGCTTGGAGGGAGGCAATCAGCCCCAGCATTTT.

V is TRBV9 and J is TRBJ2-1; 10 bases agree with TRBD2. The germline V gene has CDR1 SGDLS and CDR2 YYNGEE. Trimming cost V 0 bases and J 6 bases; bases outside gene matches: 3. This CDR3 is built from 15 residues. The CDR3 loop is CASSVASGRANEQFF. CDR3 nucleotide sequence: TGTGCCAGCAGCGTAGCCAGCGGGAGGGCCAATGAGCAGTTCTTC.

This chain joins TRBV21-1 and TRBJ1-1; the table's D call, TRBD1, has no DNA check behind it. TRBV21-1 counts as a pseudogene. CDR3 length: 15 amino acids. CDR3 sequence reads: CASSGWTGDSTEAFF. CDR3 in DNA: TGTGCCAGCAGCGGATGGACAGGGGATTCCACTGAAGCTTTCTTT.

The rearrangement links TRBV28 to TRBJ1-2; weak D call: TRBD1 (6 bases). This CDR3 has 15 residues. The V end was cut by 5 bases, the J end by 3 bases, with 16 bases between. Per the germline V gene, CDR1 is MDHEN and CDR2 is SYDVKM. The CDR3 nucleotides read TGTGCCAGCAGTCCAAACCCCGACAGGCACTATGGCTACACCTTC. This codes for CASSPNPDRHYGYTF.

The chain is built from TRBV28 and TRBJ2-1, with 12 nucleotides matching TRBD2. This CDR3 has 15 amino acids. In germline, CDR1 is MDHEN, CDR2 SYDVKM. V gave up 5 bases and J gave up 8 bases; unmatched junction bases: 7. The CDR3 protein is CASSPTSGRFDEQFF. The CDR3, as DNA: TGTGCCAGCAGTCCAACTAGCGGGAGGTTCGATGAGCAGTTCTTC.

The genes are TRBV19 and TRBJ1-3; TRBD1 is a possible D gene (5 bases). This CDR3 is built from 17 residues. From germline, CDR1 is LNHDA and CDR2 SQIVND (reference sequence). Between the trimmed V and J ends, which lost 1 base and 1 base, there was a span of 14 bases. The CDR3 protein is CASSIAGRLGSGNTIYF. The CDR3 DNA reads TGTGCCAGTAGTATAGCAGGGCGATTGGGGTCTGGAAACACCATATATTTT.

This chain connects TRBV7-2 to TRBJ2-3; D is uncertain. Germline CDR1 and CDR2: SGHTA and FQGNSA. The V end was cut by 0 bases, the J end by 0 bases, with 4 bases between. The CDR3 runs 14 residues. The CDR3 sequence is CASSLASSTDTQYF. CDR3 nucleotides: TGTGCCAGCAGCTTAGCGAGCAGCACAGATACGCAGTATTTT.

V is TRBV21-1 and J is TRBJ2-7; TRBD1, the table's D call, lacks a check against the DNA. TRBV21-1 is assigned pseudogene status. This CDR3 contains 19 residues. The CDR3: CASSKGVRFLGGPSYEQYV. The CDR3 coding sequence is TGTGCCAGCAGCAAAGGAGTCCGGTTCTTAGGGGGTCCGTCCTACGAGCAGTACGTC.

V usage is TRBV28 and J usage is TRBJ1-1; D is possibly TRBD1 (6 bases). V was clipped by 2 bases and J by 3 bases, with 16 bases between them. Germline V gives CDR1 MDHEN, CDR2 SYDVKM. The CDR3 is made up of 16 amino acids. The CDR3 bases are TGTGCCAGCAGTTTAACAGGGCCAAGGCTATACACTGAAGCTTTCTTT. Translating gives CASSLTGPRLYTEAFF.

The chain employs TRBV19 and TRBJ2-3, with 9 bases matching TRBD1. CDR3 length equals 15 residues. Germline values: CDR1 LNHDA, CDR2 SQIVND (reference sequence). V lost 6 bases and J lost 2; bases outside the gene matches: 6. CDR3 amino acids: CASSDDRGYTDTQYF. The DNA for the CDR3 is TGTGCCAGTAGCGATGACAGGGGGTACACAGATACGCAGTATTTT. The full variable domain, in which reference TRBV19 and TRBJ2-3 provide the parts outside the CDR3, is DGGITQSPKYLFRKEGQNVTLSCEQNLNHDAMYWYRQDPGQGLRLIYYSQIVNDFQKGDIAEGYSVSREKKESFPLTVTSAQKNPTAFYLCASSDDRGYTDTQYFGPGTRLTVL.

The chain recombines TRBV11-3 with TRBJ2-3; maybe TRBD1 (5 bases). This CDR3 region has 15 residues. Trimming took 4 bases from V and 0 from J, leaving 11 bases between them. Germline V gene lookup returns CDR1 SGHNT and CDR2 YENEEA. CDR3 residues: CASSSGLLSTDTQYF. CDR3 in DNA: TGTGCCAGCAGCTCAGGGTTGTTAAGCACAGATACGCAGTATTTT.

The chain links TRBV7-2 to TRBJ2-5; maybe TRBD2 (5 bases). Germline V CDR1 and CDR2: SGHTA, FQGNSA. This CDR3 spans 14 amino acids. V was pared by 5 bases and J by 2 bases, with 12 bases between. CDR3 sequence reads: CASSRPPGQETQYF. The CDR3 nucleotides read TGTGCCAGCAGCCGGCCCCCGGGGCAAGAGACCCAGTACTTC.

CDR3 DNA: TGTGCCAGCAGTTTTGGACTAGCGGGTTCTAGCTCCTACAATGAGCAGTTCTTC. Translated, it gives CASSFGLAGSSSYNEQFF. This chain links TRBV5-6 with TRBJ2-1, with 11 bases fitting TRBD2. The CDR3 is made up of 18 amino acids. Germline CDR1 reads SGHDT; CDR2 reads YYEEEE. The trim removed 5 bases at V and 0 bases at J, leaving 10 bases unmatched. Complete variable domain (other parts from reference TRBV5-6 and TRBJ2-1): DAGVTQSPTHLIKTRGQQVTLRCSPKSGHDTVSWYQQALGQGPQFIFQYYEEEERQRGNFPDRFSGHQFPNYSSELNVNALLLGDSALYLCASSFGLAGSSSYNEQFFGPGTRLTVL.

Comments on this clone: One end of the junction does not line up with germline, which may come from a read error. V gene TRBV7-2 combines with J gene TRBJ2-3, with TRBD1 identical over 7 bases. From germline, CDR1 is SGHTA and CDR2 FQGNSA. The length of the CDR3 is 15 residues. The CDR3 here is CASSSRTGSTGTQYF. CDR3 DNA: TGTGCCAGCAGCTCCCGGACAGGCAGCACAGGTACGCAGTATTTT.

The chain uses TRBV29-1 and TRBJ1-1; D is ambiguous. This CDR3 has 13 amino acids. Per the germline V gene, CDR1 is SQVTM and CDR2 is ANQGSEA. V was clipped by 4 bases and J by 1 base, with 10 bases between them. DNA of the CDR3: TGCAGCGTTGGCCGTAACAGGAACACTGAAGCTTTCTTT. Translating it yields CSVGRNRNTEAFF.

V usage is TRBV30 and J usage is TRBJ2-1; D is perhaps TRBD2 (5 bases). This CDR3 region has 15 residues. Looked up from germline, CDR1 is GTSNPN and CDR2 is SVGIG (reference sequence). Trimming pared 6 bases from V and 7 bases from J, leaving 22 bases between. The CDR3, as DNA: TGTGCCTGTCTCTCGGGCGAGCACGGAGGAAATGAGCAGTTCTTC. Translation gives CACLSGEHGGNEQFF.

The chain couples TRBV7-9 to TRBJ2-2; possible D gene TRBD2, 6 bases. Trimming took off 11 bases at V and 3 bases at J, with 16 bases between the two ends. This CDR3 comprises 14 residues. The germline V gene encodes CDR1 SEHNR and CDR2 FQNEAQ (reference sequence). Here the CDR3 DNA reads TGTGCCGTTGGACTAAATGATTACACCGGGGAGCTGTTTTTT. Translating it yields CAVGLNDYTGELFF.

This clone was found a few times. The rearrangement uses TRBV4-3 and TRBJ2-7; D is perhaps TRBD2 (5 bases). CDR1 and CDR2 from the germline V gene are LGHNA and YSLEER. V was clipped by 0 bases and J by 0 bases, with 12 bases between them. The CDR3 length is 16 residues. In DNA, the CDR3 is TGCGCCAGCAGCCAAGATCGGCTAGCCCCCTCCTACGAGCAGTACTTC. Translated, it gives CASSQDRLAPSYEQYF.

The chain uses TRBV4-3 and TRBJ2-5, with 9 bases lining up with TRBD2. The DNA end is more similar to TRBJ2-7, so the J call may be wrong. CDR1 is LGHNA, CDR2 YSLEER, per germline. The length of the CDR3 is 22 residues. The CDR3 coding sequence is TGCGCCAGCAGCCAAGATATCGACCAAGAAGGGCCCAACGAGCGGGAGGACTACGAGCAGTACTTC. Protein product: CASSQDIDQEGPNEREDYEQYF.